This passage covers 32 T cell receptor beta chains from one sample sequenced in a study of blood T cell repertoires in COVID-19. Assay: immunoSEQ multiplex PCR; the TCRdb copy retains only in-frame clones and omits some. Of roughly 200,000 clones listed, 80% were seen once; the top ten hold roughly 6%. Sequenced sample: peripheral blood. These receptors were obtained from a woman in her 70s with acute or convalescent COVID-19.

This sequence joins TRBV9 and TRBJ1-4, with D uncertain. Germline-derived CDR1 and CDR2 are SGDLS and YYNGEE. The CDR3 extends over 14 amino acids. V was shortened by 3 bases and J by 0 bases, with 6 bases between the two germline ends. CDR3 residues: CASSATTTNEKLFF. DNA of the CDR3: TGTGCCAGCAGCGCCACAACAACTAATGAAAAACTGTTTTTT. The full variable domain, completed using reference TRBV9 and TRBJ1-4, is DSGVTQTPKHLITATGQRVTLRCSPRSGDLSVYWYQQSLDQGLQFLIQYYNGEERAKGNILERFSAQQFPDLHSELNLSSLELGDSALYFCASSATTTNEKLFFGSGTQLSVL.

J is TRBJ2-7 and V is TRBV28; 12 nucleotides align to TRBD2. Germline assignment: CDR1 MDHEN and CDR2 SYDVKM. The length of the CDR3 is 14 residues. The junction had 7 bases not matched to a gene; V was cut back by 6 bases and J by 7 bases. CDR3 nucleotide sequence: TGTGCCAGCAGACTAGCGGGAGGAGGGGAGGAGCAGTACTTC. Amino acid sequence: CASRLAGGGEEQYF. The whole variable domain, remainder taken from reference TRBV28 and TRBJ2-7, is DVKVTQSSRYLVKRTGEKVFLECVQDMDHENMFWYRQDPGLGLRLIYFSYDVKMKEKGDIPEGYSVSREKKERFSLILESASTNQTSMYLCASRLAGGGEEQYFGPGTRLTVT.

The V and J genes are TRBV14 and TRBJ1-1, with 7 bases matching TRBD1. Germline V gene sequence: CDR1 SGHDN, CDR2 FVKESK. J lost 4 bases, V lost 4 bases, and 12 bases had no gene match. The CDR3 covers 16 residues. The CDR3 spells CASSPLGTVRRTEAFF. The CDR3 DNA is TGTGCCAGCAGCCCCCTCGGGACAGTAAGGCGCACTGAAGCTTTCTTT.

The chain recombines TRBV4-1 with TRBJ2-1; the match to TRBD2 covers 12 bases. In germline, CDR1 is MGHRA, CDR2 YSYEKL. The V gene end was trimmed by 1 base and the J gene end by 8 bases; junction bases not matched to a gene: 3. CDR3 length: 15 residues. The CDR3 loop is CASSQASGRADEQFF. The CDR3 DNA sequence: TGCGCCAGCAGCCAAGCTAGCGGGAGGGCCGATGAGCAGTTCTTC.

This clone was observed a handful of times. The chain uses TRBV30 and TRBJ1-6; 8 nucleotides align to TRBD1. From germline, CDR1 is GTSNPN and CDR2 SVGIG (reference sequence). The V and J ends lost 2 bases and 8 bases, in that order; junction bases with no gene match: 5. This CDR3 is 14 amino acids long. The CDR3 spells CAWSTPGGHSPLHF. The CDR3 DNA reads TGTGCCTGGAGTACACCAGGGGGCCATTCACCCCTCCACTTT.

This chain connects TRBV5-5 to TRBJ1-1; 10 bases align to TRBD1. The CDR3 consists of 15 residues. CDR1 and CDR2 (germline): SGHKS, YYEKEE (reference sequence). J was trimmed by 4 bases and V by 2 bases; bases with no gene match: 5. This CDR3 reads CASSFTGTGVTEAFF. The CDR3 region has the DNA TGTGCCAGCAGCTTCACAGGGACAGGGGTCACTGAAGCTTTCTTT.

This clone was recorded only once. The chain combines TRBV10-3 with TRBJ1-1; D is possibly TRBD1 (5 bases). The V end was cut by 1 base, the J end by 0 bases, with 12 bases between. This CDR3 has 16 amino acids. Germline V gene lookup returns CDR1 ENHRY and CDR2 SYGVKD. The CDR3 loop reads CAISEFVRALNTEAFF. The CDR3 nucleotides are TGTGCCATCAGTGAGTTCGTCAGGGCGCTGAACACTGAAGCTTTCTTT.

This chain uses TRBV6-1 with TRBJ1-1, with TRBD1 as a possible D gene (5 bases). This CDR3 has 14 residues. Germline loops: CDR1 MNHNS, CDR2 SASEGT. V lost 3 bases and J 2 bases, leaving 10 bases between the germline ends. The CDR3 DNA reads as TGTGCCAGCAGTGATCCAGGGCTAAACACTGAAGCTTTCTTT. It yields the protein CASSDPGLNTEAFF.

The rearrangement links TRBV7-9 to TRBJ2-6; no reliable D call. Germline CDR1 reads SEHNR; CDR2 reads FQNEAQ (reference sequence). The CDR3 totals 15 residues. With 1 base removed from V and 1 base from J, the gap between germline ends came to 5 bases. CDR3 sequence (DNA): TGTGCCAGCAGCTTAGGTCTTTCTGGGGCCAACGTCCTGACTTTC. Translation: CASSLGLSGANVLTF.

This chain connects TRBV2 to TRBJ2-1, with 9 bases aligning to TRBD2. J lost 1 base, V lost 8 bases, and 3 bases had no gene match. Germline lookup yields CDR1 SNHLY and CDR2 FYNNEI. This CDR3 has 14 amino acids. The CDR3 DNA reads TGTGCCAGCGAGCGGGAGGCTTCCTACAATGAGCAGTTCTTC. It is translated as CASEREASYNEQFF.

The V and J genes are TRBV9 and TRBJ2-1; 10 nucleotides agree with TRBD2. Germline V gene sequence: CDR1 SGDLS, CDR2 YYNGEE. The J segment lost 5 bases and the V segment lost 0 bases, leaving 8 bases of the junction unmatched. The CDR3 totals 17 residues. The DNA for the CDR3 is TGTGCCAGCAGCGTAGAGTCTAGCGGGAGCTGGAACAATGAGCAGTTCTTC. This codes for CASSVESSGSWNNEQFF.

The rearrangement uses TRBV18 and TRBJ2-3, with a weak D call TRBD2 (5 bases). This CDR3 has 15 amino acids. V lost 3 bases and J 2 bases, leaving 12 bases between the germline ends. Germline loops: CDR1 KGHSH, CDR2 LQKENI. The CDR3 DNA is TGTGCCAGCTCACCGGCGACGGGATACACAGATACGCAGTATTTT. As protein: CASSPATGYTDTQYF.

In this sample, this clone turned up once. This chain joins TRBV7-6 and TRBJ2-1, with 7 bases fitting TRBD2. This CDR3 has 16 residues. In germline, CDR1 is SGHVS, CDR2 FNYEAQ. J lost 5 bases, V lost 0 bases, and 7 bases had no gene match. The CDR3 region is CASSLARREVNNEQFF. The CDR3 coding sequence is TGTGCCAGCAGCTTAGCGCGTCGGGAGGTGAACAATGAGCAGTTCTTC.

This chain uses TRBV6-5 with TRBJ2-1; 8 bases map to TRBD2. This CDR3 is built from 15 residues. Losses at the gene ends were 7 bases for V and 3 bases for J; bases not matched to a gene: 8. Germline V gives CDR1 MNHEY, CDR2 SVGAGI. The CDR3 sequence: CASNKAGAGYNEQFF. The CDR3 region has the DNA TGTGCCAGCAACAAAGCGGGAGCGGGCTACAATGAGCAGTTCTTC.

This clone was picked up a small number of times. The chain uses TRBV7-9 and TRBJ1-6, with D possibly TRBD1 on 6 matching bases. This CDR3 is 15 amino acids long. Germline V gene lookup returns CDR1 SEHNR and CDR2 FQNEAQ (reference sequence). V was clipped by 3 bases and J by 9 bases, with 15 bases between them. CDR3 bases: TGTGCCAGCAGCTTGACAGGAATCCTACTTTCACCCCTCCACTTT. Translation: CASSLTGILLSPLHF.

This clone is a singleton in its sample. V usage is TRBV30 and J usage is TRBJ1-3; possible D gene TRBD1, 5 bases. This CDR3 has 14 amino acids. V lost 4 bases and J lost 1, with 11 bases in between. Germline assignment: CDR1 GTSNPN and CDR2 SVGIG (reference sequence). The CDR3, as DNA: TGTGCCTGGACTCCAGGGCCGTCTGGAAACACCATATATTTT. Amino acids: CAWTPGPSGNTIYF.

This clone showed up just a few times. This chain's CDR3 is CATSDLVTGGRGTEAFF. The CDR3 nucleotides are TGTGCCACCAGTGATCTGGTAACAGGGGGCAGGGGAACTGAAGCTTTCTTT. This chain joins TRBV24-1 and TRBJ1-1; 9 nucleotides match TRBD1. Germline loops: CDR1 KGHDR, CDR2 SFDVKD. The CDR3 length is 17 residues. Trimming at V came to 3 bases and at J to 5 bases, leaving 12 bases not matched to a gene.

The J gene is TRBJ2-5, the V gene TRBV15; D is uncertain. V was pared by 1 base and J by 1 base, with 4 bases between. Germline V gives CDR1 LNHNV, CDR2 YYDKDF (reference sequence). The CDR3 covers 13 residues. The CDR3 DNA reads TGTGCCACCAGCAGAGTCGGCCAAGAGACCCAGTACTTC. Translation gives CATSRVGQETQYF. The variable domain in full, completed from reference TRBV15 and TRBJ2-5, reads DAMVIQNPRYQVTQFGKPVTLSCSQTLNHNVMYWYQQKSSQAPKLLFHYYDKDFNNEADTPDNFQSRRPNTSFCFLDIRSPGLGDTAMYLCATSRVGQETQYFGPGTRLLVL.

This clone was found a few times. The chain links TRBV6-5 to TRBJ1-5; D is uncertain. Germline V gene lookup returns CDR1 MNHEY and CDR2 SVGAGI. V was cut by 10 bases and J by 0 bases, with 10 bases left in between. The CDR3 consists of 13 residues. The CDR3 reads CATLSDSNQPQHF. CDR3 coding DNA: TGTGCCACCCTCAGCGATAGCAATCAGCCCCAGCATTTT.

CDR3 nucleotides: TGCAGCGTCGGGGGACAGGGGAGAGCTTTCTTT. Protein: CSVGGQGRAFF. The gene calls are TRBV29-1 and TRBJ1-1, with 10 bases aligning to TRBD1. The V gene's germline CDR1 is SQVTM and CDR2 ANQGSEA. The CDR3 extends over 11 amino acids. Losses at the gene ends were 6 bases for V and 10 bases for J; bases not matched to a gene: 5.

Only a few counts were recorded for this clone. V and J are TRBV29-1 and TRBJ1-5, with D maybe TRBD1 (5 bases). Per the germline V gene, CDR1 is SQVTM and CDR2 is ANQGSEA. Trimming shortened V by 4 bases and J by 6 bases, and 10 bases separated the two germline ends. The CDR3 covers 12 residues. The CDR3 protein is CSVAGFGQPQHF. In DNA, the CDR3 is TGCAGCGTTGCAGGGTTTGGTCAGCCCCAGCATTTT. Full variable domain (rest looked up from reference TRBV29-1 and TRBJ1-5): SAVISQKPSRDICQRGTSLTIQCQVDSQVTMMFWYRQQPGQSLTLIATANQGSEATYESGFVIDKFPISRPNLTFSTLTVSNMSPEDSSIYLCSVAGFGQPQHFGDGTRLSIL.

The V gene is TRBV19, the J gene TRBJ2-3; the D gene is possibly TRBD2 (6 bases). In germline, CDR1 is LNHDA, CDR2 SQIVND (reference sequence). Trimming stripped 7 bases from V and 5 bases from J, with 13 bases between. The CDR3 spans 13 residues. CDR3 amino acids: CASNRIAEDTQYF. The CDR3 DNA follows: TGTGCCAGTAATAGAATAGCGGAAGATACGCAGTATTTT.

The rearrangement joins TRBV6-1 to TRBJ1-4, with D possibly being TRBD1 (5 bases). V was cut by 1 base and J by 7 bases, with 10 bases left in between. Per the germline V gene, CDR1 is MNHNS and CDR2 is SASEGT. This CDR3 region has 14 residues. The DNA of the CDR3 is TGTGCCAGCAGTGAAGTCGGGGGATCTGAAAAACTGTTTTTT. The encoded protein is CASSEVGGSEKLFF.

The V and J genes are TRBV6-5 and TRBJ1-6, with D possibly TRBD1 on 5 matching bases. This CDR3 contains 15 residues. In germline, CDR1 is MNHEY, CDR2 SVGAGI. V was cut by 2 bases and J by 6 bases, with 11 bases left in between. As DNA, the CDR3 is TGTGCCAGCAGTTACCGGGCGGGGGGTAATTCACCCCTCCACTTT. It encodes CASSYRAGGNSPLHF.

V gene TRBV19 combines with J gene TRBJ2-1; 9 nucleotides align to TRBD2. CDR1 and CDR2 (germline): LNHDA, SQIVND (reference sequence). J was trimmed by 0 bases and V by 5 bases; bases with no gene match: 8. The CDR3 has 17 amino acids. The CDR3, as DNA: TGTGCCAGTAGTGGGGCTAGCGGGATCGACTCCTACAATGAGCAGTTCTTC. This sequence encodes CASSGASGIDSYNEQFF.

V and J are TRBV5-1 and TRBJ2-1, with D possibly TRBD1 on 6 matching bases. The CDR3 is made up of 15 amino acids. V was cut by 1 base and J by 6 bases, with 14 bases left in between. The germline V gene encodes CDR1 SGHRS and CDR2 YFSETQ. CDR3 region: CASSLPGAIVNEQFF. The CDR3 bases are TGCGCCAGCAGCTTGCCAGGGGCGATAGTCAATGAGCAGTTCTTC.

The CDR3 DNA sequence: TGCGCCAGCAGCTTGTTGATCGGGGCAGATACGCAGTATTTT. Protein sequence: CASSLLIGADTQYF. The chain has TRBV5-1 and TRBJ2-3; D perhaps matches TRBD2 (5 bases). Trimming removed 1 base at V and 4 bases at J, with 10 bases between. Germline CDR1 reads SGHRS; CDR2 reads YFSETQ. The CDR3 loop spans 14 amino acids.

This sequence joins TRBV4-1 and TRBJ1-5; D is uncertain. The CDR3 spans 16 residues. Trimming took 7 bases from V and 2 from J, leaving 18 bases between them. The germline V gene has CDR1 MGHRA and CDR2 YSYEKL. The CDR3 DNA sequence: TGCGCCAGCAAACAGTCCTCGATGGGTGGCAATCAGCCCCAGCATTTT. Translating gives CASKQSSMGGNQPQHF.

This clone showed up just once. This chain links TRBV27 with TRBJ1-5; 10 bases map to TRBD1. The CDR3 consists of 17 residues. Germline-derived CDR1 and CDR2 are MNHEY and SMNVEV (reference sequence). V was clipped by 5 bases and J by 0 bases; unmatched bases: 7. The CDR3 spells CASSRDRGAFSNQPQHF. Here the CDR3 DNA reads TGTGCCAGCAGTCGGGACAGGGGCGCCTTTAGCAATCAGCCCCAGCATTTT.

This chain links TRBV5-5 with TRBJ2-3; a possible D gene is TRBD2 (6 bases). The germline V gene encodes CDR1 SGHKS and CDR2 YYEKEE (reference sequence). The V and J ends lost 4 bases and 2 bases respectively, with 11 bases between them. The CDR3 sequence is 14 residues long. DNA for the CDR3: TGTGCCAGCAGCCTTAGCGGCGTCACAGATACGCAGTATTTT. Translating gives CASSLSGVTDTQYF.

The rearrangement uses TRBV28 and TRBJ1-4; D not resolved. Germline V gene lookup returns CDR1 MDHEN and CDR2 SYDVKM. The germline V and J ends were trimmed by 3 bases and 4 bases, with 9 bases remaining between them. The CDR3 is 14 amino acids. CDR3 bases: TGTGCCAGCAGTTTGGCAGATTATAATGAAAAACTGTTTTTT. Its protein is CASSLADYNEKLFF.

V usage is TRBV5-4 and J usage is TRBJ2-2; D unresolved. Trimming took 4 bases from V and 8 from J, leaving 6 bases between them. This CDR3 spans 11 amino acids. Germline-derived CDR1 and CDR2 are SGHNT and YYREEE (reference sequence). This CDR3 reads CASSVYGELFF. The DNA of the CDR3 is TGTGCCAGCAGCGTATATGGGGAGCTGTTTTTT.